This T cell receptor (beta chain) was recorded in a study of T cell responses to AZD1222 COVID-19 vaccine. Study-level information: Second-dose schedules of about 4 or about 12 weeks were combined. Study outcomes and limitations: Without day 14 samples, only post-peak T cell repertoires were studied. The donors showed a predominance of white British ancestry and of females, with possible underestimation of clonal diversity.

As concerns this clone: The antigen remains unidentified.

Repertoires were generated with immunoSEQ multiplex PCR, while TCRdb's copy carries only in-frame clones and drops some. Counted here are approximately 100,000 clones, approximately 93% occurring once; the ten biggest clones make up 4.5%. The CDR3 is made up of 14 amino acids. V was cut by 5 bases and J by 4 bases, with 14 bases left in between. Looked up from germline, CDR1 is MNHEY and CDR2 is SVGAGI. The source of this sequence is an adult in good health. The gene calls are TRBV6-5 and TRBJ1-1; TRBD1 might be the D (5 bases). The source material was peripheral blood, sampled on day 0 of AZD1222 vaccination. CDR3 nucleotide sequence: TGTGCCAGCAGTAAGGGGAAGCGGGCCACTGAAGCTTTCTTT. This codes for CASSKGKRATEAFF.